This T cell receptor (beta chain) was sequenced during a study of metastatic and nonmetastatic thyroid tumors. This clone was recorded at least ten times. From the PCR reads, TCRdb re-called clones with MiXCR. This table holds about 31,000 clones, roughly 18% found once. CDR3 size: 14 residues. The germline CDR1 and CDR2 sequences are GTSNPN and SVGIG (reference sequence). V lost 6 bases and J 1 base, leaving 12 bases between the germline ends. Prior to thyroid surgery, none of the patients had received any treatment. The TCR originated in a female donor with papillary thyroid cancer or a benign thyroid nodule (not recorded which). Some clones in this sample may be carry-over from other donors' samples. Material: blood. V usage is TRBV30 and J usage is TRBJ2-2; a possible D gene is TRBD2 (6 bases). The CDR3 spells CACPRRENTGELFF. The DNA for the CDR3 is TGTGCCTGTCCCCGGCGGGAGAACACCGGGGAGCTGTTTTTT. The complete variable domain, with remaining parts taken from reference TRBV30 and TRBJ2-2, reads SQTIHQWPATLVQPVGSPLSLECTVEGTSNPNLYWYRQAAGRGLQLLFYSVGIGQISSEVPQNLSASRPQDRQFILSSKKLLLSDSGFYLCACPRRENTGELFFGEGSRLTVL.